Presented here are 17 T cell receptor beta chains from one specimen sequenced in a study of blood T cell repertoires in COVID-19 (dated by TCRdb to about 2020). Libraries came from the immunoSEQ multiplex PCR assay. This is the immuneACCESS table as TCRdb keeps it, with only in-frame sequences that have V and J called. A part of the clones is gone; compared with another copy, unresolved V genes explain less than half, and the rest is unexplained. The sample data list under 450,000 clones, and about nine tenths of these were observed just once. Roughly 0.9% of the sample comes from the top ten. Sequencing was done on a sample of PBMCs or T cells enriched from blood (not recorded which). These receptor sequences come from a woman in her thirties or forties who had been exposed to COVID-19.

Here the CDR3 DNA reads TGTGCCAGCAGTTTCCGGGACAGAGAGGGCAATCAGCCCCAGCATTTT. As protein: CASSFRDREGNQPQHF. This chain uses TRBV6-5 with TRBJ1-5, with 7 bases matching TRBD1. This CDR3 region has 16 residues. V lost 4 bases, J lost 2 bases, and 8 bases stayed unmatched. Germline V CDR1 and CDR2: MNHEY, SVGAGI.

This clone was seen repeatedly, ten times or more. The chain combines TRBV2 with TRBJ1-3; 7 bases line up with TRBD1. Germline loops: CDR1 SNHLY, CDR2 FYNNEI. J gave up 2 bases and V 6 bases, and 4 bases lay outside the gene matches. The CDR3 totals 14 residues. CDR3 DNA sequence: TGTGCCAGCAGGGCCGGGACAGCTGGAAACACCATATATTTT. It codes for CASRAGTAGNTIYF.

The rearrangement joins TRBV2 to TRBJ2-7; TRBD1 agrees at 8 bases. The CDR3 has 15 residues. Trimming cost V 1 base and J 6 bases; bases outside gene matches: 8. Germline CDR1 reads SNHLY; CDR2 reads FYNNEI. The CDR3 sequence: CASSEGRQGAREQYF. The CDR3 bases are TGTGCCAGCAGTGAAGGGAGGCAGGGGGCGCGCGAGCAGTACTTC.

This clone was found once. This rearrangement joins TRBV15 to TRBJ1-3; TRBD1 agrees at 9 bases. V lost 5 bases and J lost 2; bases outside the gene matches: 4. The CDR3 loop spans 15 amino acids. Germline CDR1 LNHNV, CDR2 YYDKDF (reference sequence). The CDR3: CATSGTGSAGNTIYF. CDR3 bases: TGTGCCACCAGCGGGACAGGGAGCGCTGGAAACACCATATATTTT. Supplemented by reference TRBV15 and TRBJ1-3, the full variable domain reads DAMVIQNPRYQVTQFGKPVTLSCSQTLNHNVMYWYQQKSSQAPKLLFHYYDKDFNNEADTPDNFQSRRPNTSFCFLDIRSPGLGDTAMYLCATSGTGSAGNTIYFGEGSWLTVV.

This clone was observed once. This chain links TRBV15 with TRBJ1-1; the match to TRBD1 covers 8 bases. This CDR3 region has 13 residues. In germline, CDR1 is LNHNV, CDR2 YYDKDF (reference sequence). The V gene end was trimmed by 2 bases and the J gene end by 11 bases; junction bases not matched to a gene: 7. CDR3 nucleotide sequence: TGTGCCACCAGCAGACCAGCAGGGGGCCGGGCTTTCTTT. Protein: CATSRPAGGRAFF.

This clone was seen just once. The V gene is TRBV12-3 or TRBV12-4, the J gene TRBJ1-3; D not resolved. This CDR3 spans 13 amino acids. Trimming stripped 6 bases from V and 0 bases from J, with 6 bases between. The CDR3 DNA follows: TGTGCCAGCAGCGGTAGCTCTGGAAACACCATATATTTT. It codes for CASSGSSGNTIYF.

This chain connects TRBV21-1 to TRBJ2-7; TRBD2, the table's D call, was not compared with the DNA. TRBV21-1 is labeled a pseudogene. This CDR3 has 15 amino acids. The DNA of the CDR3 is TGTGCCAGCAGCAATTGGACCCCTGTGGAGGACGAGCAGTACTTC. This encodes CASSNWTPVEDEQYF.

The chain carries TRBV18 and TRBJ1-2; perhaps TRBD1 as D (5 bases). The CDR3 is 20 amino acids. Germline values: CDR1 KGHSH, CDR2 LQKENI. Trimming cost V 3 bases and J 2 bases, with 28 bases left between them. Here the CDR3 reads CASSPTGLPQVQGINYGYTF. The CDR3 DNA is TGTGCCAGCTCACCTACCGGTCTTCCCCAGGTCCAGGGAATCAACTATGGCTACACCTTC.

V gene TRBV6-6 combines with J gene TRBJ1-1; D gene unclear. V lost 4 bases and J 1 base, leaving 13 bases between the germline ends. The germline gives CDR1 MNHNY, CDR2 SVGAGI (reference sequence). The CDR3 has 15 amino acids. Written as DNA, the CDR3 is TGTGCCAGCAGTTTCCTACTAACTAAGAACACTGAAGCTTTCTTT. Amino acid sequence: CASSFLLTKNTEAFF.

The CDR3 sequence is CASSVTGNPEETQYF. The CDR3 DNA follows: TGCGCCAGCAGCGTGACAGGGAATCCAGAAGAGACCCAGTACTTC. The chain has TRBV5-1 and TRBJ2-5, with 7 bases matching TRBD1. CDR1 SGHRS and CDR2 YFSETQ come from the germline V gene. The CDR3 length is 15 residues. The trim removed 4 bases at V and 3 bases at J, leaving 9 bases unmatched. Variable domain in full (rest from reference TRBV5-1 and TRBJ2-5): KAGVTQTPRYLIKTRGQQVTLSCSPISGHRSVSWYQQTPGQGLQFLFEYFSETQRNKGNFPGRFSGRQFSNSRSEMNVSTLELGDSALYLCASSVTGNPEETQYFGPGTRLLVL.

The rearrangement uses TRBV6-1 and TRBJ2-7, with a weak D call TRBD2 (5 bases). The CDR3 contains 14 residues. Germline CDR1 MNHNS, CDR2 SASEGT. V lost 3 bases and J lost 1, with 10 bases in between. The CDR3 sequence: CASSEVRGSYEQYF. In nucleotides, the CDR3 is TGTGCCAGCAGTGAGGTTCGCGGGTCCTACGAGCAGTACTTC.

The chain joins TRBV6-5 to TRBJ2-5; D is unresolved. The V end lost 4 bases, the J end lost 4 bases, and 10 bases lay between the germline ends. The CDR3 runs to 13 residues. CDR1 MNHEY and CDR2 SVGAGI come from the germline V gene. The CDR3 region is CASSSASGETQYF. The CDR3 DNA reads TGTGCCAGCAGTTCGGCTAGTGGAGAGACCCAGTACTTC.

CDR3 protein: CASSSRTGLTYEQYF. In DNA form, the CDR3 reads TGTGCCAGCAGCTCCCGGACAGGGCTCACCTACGAGCAGTACTTC. This chain uses TRBV3-1 (or the pseudogene TRBV3-2) with TRBJ2-7, with 8 bases lining up with TRBD1. Germline V gene data show CDR1 as LGHDT and CDR2 as YNNKEL (reference sequence). The CDR3 covers 15 residues. V lost 5 bases, J lost 2 bases, and 8 bases stayed unmatched.

The chain uses TRBV18 and TRBJ1-5, with 7 positions matching TRBD1. Germline CDR1 reads KGHSH; CDR2 reads LQKENI. The CDR3 totals 14 residues. The V and J ends lost 0 bases and 7 bases, in that order; junction bases with no gene match: 3. This chain's CDR3 is CASSPPGQLQPQHF. The CDR3 nucleotides are TGTGCCAGCTCACCACCGGGACAGCTCCAGCCCCAGCATTTT.

This clone has more than one count but fewer than ten. J is TRBJ2-2 and V is TRBV19; 9 bases are shared with TRBD2. The V gene end was trimmed by 9 bases and the J gene end by 8 bases; junction bases not matched to a gene: 16. The CDR3 sequence is 16 residues long. CDR1 and CDR2 (germline): LNHDA, SQIVND (reference sequence). The CDR3 DNA sequence: TGTGCCAGCACCTCGGGCCGCGCGGGGGGGCCGGGGGAGCTGTTTTTT. Translating it yields CASTSGRAGGPGELFF.

The genes are TRBV6-1 and TRBJ1-2; 7 nucleotides match TRBD1. The junction had 14 bases not matched to a gene; V was cut back by 3 bases and J by 7 bases. CDR3 length: 16 residues. CDR1 is MNHNS, CDR2 SASEGT, per germline. CDR3 coding DNA: TGTGCCAGCAGTGACCCCCGGGACAGCGGAACAGGTGGCTACACCTTC. Encoded protein: CASSDPRDSGTGGYTF.

The rearrangement joins TRBV27 to TRBJ1-4, with 9 positions matching TRBD1. V was clipped by 4 bases and J by 10 bases; unmatched bases: 13. CDR3 length: 16 amino acids. The germline V gene encodes CDR1 MNHEY and CDR2 SMNVEV (reference sequence). For the CDR3, the DNA is TGTGCCAGCAGTTCCCGGGACAGGGAGGTCTTCGGAAAACTGTTTTTT. Translation: CASSSRDREVFGKLFF. The full variable domain, rest sourced from reference TRBV27 and TRBJ1-4, is EAQVTQNPRYLITVTGKKLTVTCSQNMNHEYMSWYRQDPGLGLRQIYYSMNVEVTDKGDVPEGYKVSRKEKRNFPLILESPSPNQTSLYFCASSSRDREVFGKLFFGSGTQLSVL.